One and the same sample provided the 23 T cell receptor beta chains below, sequenced in a study of blood T cell repertoires in COVID-19. Profiling relied on immunoSEQ multiplex PCR, and the TCRdb table lists in-frame clones only, not all of them. The sample comprises about 130,000 clones, approximately 80% of which are singletons, and more than 10% rests with the top ten. Sequenced input: peripheral blood. Every receptor here comes from a woman aged 60-75 years with acute or convalescent COVID-19.

This sequence joins TRBV10-1 and TRBJ1-1; TRBD1 might be the D (6 bases). Trimming pared 6 bases from V and 4 bases from J, leaving 9 bases between. The CDR3 has 12 amino acids. The germline CDR1 and CDR2 sequences are WNHNN and SYGVQD (reference sequence). CDR3 residues: CASSRDTTEAFF. In nucleotides, the CDR3 is TGCGCCAGCAGCCGGGACACCACTGAAGCTTTCTTT.

The rearrangement joins TRBV28 to TRBJ1-4, with a weak D call TRBD1 (5 bases). Trimming shortened V by 0 bases and J by 0 bases, and 11 bases separated the two germline ends. The CDR3 has 17 amino acids. The germline gives CDR1 MDHEN, CDR2 SYDVKM. CDR3 coding DNA: TGTGCCAGCAGTTTATGGGGGCGGGGCTCAACTAATGAAAAACTGTTTTTT. It encodes CASSLWGRGSTNEKLFF.

This clone appeared a single time. The chain links TRBV5-4 to TRBJ2-4; 7 positions agree with TRBD1. CDR1 is SGHNT and CDR2 is YYREEE in the germline V gene (reference sequence). This CDR3 is built from 18 residues. V dropped 3 bases and J dropped 0; count of bases not matched to a gene: 12. The CDR3 region has the DNA TGTGCCAGCAGCTCACCCGGGACAGTGGTCGGAGCCAAAAACATTCAGTACTTC. Translating gives CASSSPGTVVGAKNIQYF. Drawing the rest from reference TRBV5-4 and TRBJ2-4, the complete variable domain is ETGVTQSPTHLIKTRGQQVTLRCSSQSGHNTVSWYQQALGQGPQFIFQYYREEENGRGNFPPRFSGLQFPNYSSELNVNALELDDSALYLCASSSPGTVVGAKNIQYFGAGTRLSVL.

The rearrangement links TRBV7-8 to TRBJ1-1; TRBD1 agrees at 9 bases. This CDR3 region has 14 residues. V shed 6 bases and J 4 bases; nucleotides not matched to a gene: 6. Germline V gene data show CDR1 as SGHVS and CDR2 as FQNEAQ. The CDR3 reads CASSSWTGVTEAFF. For the CDR3, the DNA is TGTGCCAGCAGTTCCTGGACAGGGGTCACTGAAGCTTTCTTT.

This rearrangement joins TRBV19 to TRBJ2-5; 11 bases align to TRBD2. The CDR3 runs to 15 residues. Germline assignment: CDR1 LNHDA and CDR2 SQIVND (reference sequence). V lost 5 bases, J lost 5 bases, and 7 bases stayed unmatched. The CDR3 bases are TGTGCCAGTAGTTTAGCGGGGGGGCCTTGGGAGACCCAGTACTTC. This gives the protein CASSLAGGPWETQYF.

The V and J genes are TRBV18 and TRBJ1-1; D remains ambiguous. Germline CDR1 KGHSH, CDR2 LQKENI. CDR3 length equals 14 residues. V lost 3 bases and J 2 bases, leaving 10 bases between the germline ends. CDR3 nucleotide sequence: TGTGCCAGCTCACCGCAGGCAGATAACACTGAAGCTTTCTTT. Protein product: CASSPQADNTEAFF.

The chain has TRBV4-1 and TRBJ2-5; 9 bases map to TRBD2. Germline V gene data show CDR1 as MGHRA and CDR2 as YSYEKL. The CDR3 length is 17 residues. Losses at the gene ends were 5 bases for V and 1 base for J; bases not matched to a gene: 11. CDR3: CASSGAFAGGAQETQYF. Here the CDR3 DNA reads TGCGCCAGCAGCGGCGCTTTTGCGGGGGGGGCCCAAGAGACCCAGTACTTC.

This clone showed up just a few times. The CDR3 reads CASSYDGGTANYGYTF. The CDR3 DNA sequence: TGTGCCAGCAGCTACGATGGTGGGACAGCTAACTATGGCTACACCTTC. The chain is built from TRBV7-3 and TRBJ1-2; 7 bases are a match to TRBD1. V shed 4 bases, J shed 0 bases, and the junction held 8 bases outside the gene matches. This CDR3 spans 16 amino acids. Germline V gene data show CDR1 as SGHTA and CDR2 as FQGTGA.

The chain joins TRBV5-4 to TRBJ1-3, with D perhaps TRBD1 (5 bases). CDR3 length: 15 residues. Deletions cut 1 base from V and 0 bases from J, with 8 bases between. Germline values: CDR1 SGHNT, CDR2 YYREEE (reference sequence). CDR3 in DNA: TGTGCCAGCAGCTTGAACACAGGCTCTGGAAACACCATATATTTT. It yields the protein CASSLNTGSGNTIYF.

The V call is TRBV24-1, the J call TRBJ1-4; TRBD1 matches 11 bases. V shed 5 bases and J 3 bases; nucleotides not matched to a gene: 4. The CDR3 extends over 16 amino acids. Germline values: CDR1 KGHDR, CDR2 SFDVKD. The CDR3 nucleotides are TGTGCCACCAGTGTCGGGACAGGGGGATCTAATGAAAAACTGTTTTTT. Protein product: CATSVGTGGSNEKLFF.

The chain employs TRBV5-8 and TRBJ1-2, with 11 bases identical to TRBD1. Germline trimming cut 0 bases from V and 8 bases from J; bases unmatched to any gene: 9. Germline values: CDR1 SGHTS, CDR2 YDEGEE. This CDR3 has 16 amino acids. In nucleotides, the CDR3 is TGTGCCAGCAGCTTGGAGGGGGACAGGGGGAGGAAAGGCTACACCTTC. Translation: CASSLEGDRGRKGYTF.

V usage is TRBV19 and J usage is TRBJ1-1; TRBD1 aligns across 9 bases. The CDR3 is 16 amino acids. J was trimmed by 6 bases and V by 4 bases; bases with no gene match: 12. From germline, CDR1 is LNHDA and CDR2 SQIVND (reference sequence). The CDR3 sequence: CASSTNPTGGSSEAFF. The CDR3 region has the DNA TGTGCCAGTAGTACCAACCCGACAGGGGGAAGTTCTGAAGCTTTCTTT.

The chain carries TRBV19 and TRBJ1-2; 8 bases map to TRBD1. In germline, CDR1 is LNHDA, CDR2 SQIVND (reference sequence). With V trimmed by 5 bases and J by 4 bases, 6 bases remained unmatched. The length of the CDR3 is 14 residues. CDR3 region: CASSQWGTGYGYTF. In DNA form, the CDR3 reads TGTGCCAGTAGTCAATGGGGGACAGGCTATGGCTACACCTTC. The full variable domain, in which reference TRBV19 and TRBJ1-2 provide the parts outside the CDR3, is DGGITQSPKYLFRKEGQNVTLSCEQNLNHDAMYWYRQDPGQGLRLIYYSQIVNDFQKGDIAEGYSVSREKKESFPLTVTSAQKNPTAFYLCASSQWGTGYGYTFGSGTRLTVV.

V and J are TRBV5-4 and TRBJ1-1; D is unclear. This CDR3 has 12 residues. Germline lookup yields CDR1 SGHNT and CDR2 YYREEE (reference sequence). Trimming shortened V by 2 bases and J by 2 bases, and 4 bases separated the two germline ends. The CDR3 sequence is CASSFYNTEAFF. Here the CDR3 DNA reads TGTGCCAGCAGCTTCTATAACACTGAAGCTTTCTTT.

This chain connects TRBV11-2 to TRBJ1-2; 9 bases fit TRBD1. The trim removed 1 base at V and 10 bases at J, leaving 10 bases unmatched. In germline, CDR1 is SGHAT, CDR2 FQNNGV. This CDR3 is 15 amino acids long. The CDR3 region has the DNA TGTGCCAGCAGCTTAGGCCCCGGGACAGGGCAGGCCTACACCTTC. Amino acid sequence: CASSLGPGTGQAYTF. The full variable domain, with the rest looked up from reference TRBV11-2 and TRBJ1-2, is EAGVAQSPRYKIIEKRQSVAFWCNPISGHATLYWYQQILGQGPKLLIQFQNNGVVDDSQLPKDRFSAERLKGVDSTLKIQPAKLEDSAVYLCASSLGPGTGQAYTFGSGTRLTVV.

The genes are TRBV19 and TRBJ2-3; 14 bases map to TRBD2. Germline CDR1 and CDR2: LNHDA and SQIVND (reference sequence). Unmatched junction bases numbered 8, after V lost 5 bases and J lost 1 base. CDR3 length: 18 residues. CDR3 protein: CASSYPGLAGGGTDTQYF. CDR3 coding DNA: TGTGCCAGTAGTTATCCAGGACTAGCGGGGGGCGGCACAGATACGCAGTATTTT.

This sequence joins TRBV2 and TRBJ2-1; weak D call: TRBD2 (5 bases). Germline V gene sequence: CDR1 SNHLY, CDR2 FYNNEI. With 7 bases removed from V and 6 bases from J, the gap between germline ends came to 16 bases. This CDR3 has 14 residues. This CDR3 reads CASIILVEGNEQFF. In nucleotides, the CDR3 is TGTGCCAGCATTATACTAGTCGAGGGCAATGAGCAGTTCTTC.

This chain connects TRBV2 to TRBJ1-4, with no clear D. Germline V gives CDR1 SNHLY, CDR2 FYNNEI. Trimming pared 4 bases from V and 7 bases from J, leaving 10 bases between. This CDR3 is built from 13 residues. The CDR3 is CASSVGGIEKLFF. The CDR3 DNA follows: TGTGCCAGCAGTGTGGGAGGGATTGAAAAACTGTTTTTT.

The gene calls are TRBV18 and TRBJ1-3, with D unclear. The CDR3 is made up of 16 amino acids. Deletions cut 6 bases from V and 4 bases from J, with 19 bases between. The germline V gene encodes CDR1 KGHSH and CDR2 LQKENI. CDR3 nucleotides: TGTGCCAGCTCCCGCGGCTCGGGGATTAAAGGAAACACCATATATTTT. Its protein is CASSRGSGIKGNTIYF. The full variable domain, rest sourced from reference TRBV18 and TRBJ1-3, is NAGVMQNPRHLVRRRGQEARLRCSPMKGHSHVYWYRQLPEEGLKFMVYLQKENIIDESGMPKERFSAEFPKEGPSILRIQQVVRGDSAAYFCASSRGSGIKGNTIYFGEGSWLTVV.

This sequence joins TRBV14 and TRBJ1-1; D not resolved. Germline V CDR1 and CDR2: SGHDN, FVKESK. V dropped 1 base and J dropped 12 bases, with 15 bases sitting between them. CDR3 length: 13 residues. The CDR3 DNA sequence: TGTGCCAGCAGCCAAGGCGTAGTCGAGAAAACTTTCTTT. Translating gives CASSQGVVEKTFF.

The chain has TRBV4-2 and TRBJ2-7; tentatively, D is TRBD2 (6 bases). CDR3 length equals 16 residues. Germline CDR1 and CDR2: LGHNA and YNFKEQ. Trimming removed 0 bases from V and 1 base from J, with 13 bases in between. The CDR3 bases are TGTGCCAGCAGCCAAGAAGGACGGGGGATATCCTACGAGCAGTACTTC. Translated: CASSQEGRGISYEQYF.

This chain's CDR3 is CASSLRTGVGQETQYF. Written as DNA, the CDR3 is TGTGCCAGCAGTTTGCGTACAGGGGTGGGCCAAGAGACCCAGTACTTC. This chain uses TRBV27 with TRBJ2-5, with 7 positions matching TRBD1. This CDR3 region has 16 residues. Germline values: CDR1 MNHEY, CDR2 SMNVEV (reference sequence). V shed 3 bases, J shed 1 base, and the junction held 8 bases outside the gene matches.

The chain employs TRBV2 and TRBJ1-1; 9 positions agree with TRBD1. The V gene's germline CDR1 is SNHLY and CDR2 FYNNEI. This CDR3 has 14 residues. V was clipped by 1 base and J by 6 bases; unmatched bases: 3. CDR3 nucleotides: TGTGCCAGCAGTGAAGGGGGACAGGGTTCTGAAGCTTTCTTT. Protein sequence: CASSEGGQGSEAFF.